This T cell receptor beta chain came from a study of blood T cell repertoires in COVID-19. Overall study context: Whether acute or convalescent, the COVID-19 samples came from the United States, Italy and Spain.

Germline lookup yields CDR1 MNHEY and CDR2 SVGEGT. The junction had 10 bases not matched to a gene; V was cut back by 0 bases and J by 2 bases. This CDR3 has 18 amino acids. Original processing notes: Quantification of nucleated cells was approximated via reference gene primer amplification. Repertoires were generated with immunoSEQ multiplex PCR, while TCRdb's copy carries only in-frame clones and drops some. V and J calls and clone size follow that table, whereas D and trimming were derived from the DNA. The sample holds 150,000 to 200,000 clones, about 88% seen once. This TCR was recovered from a human donor in a cohort sampled during active COVID-19. The specimen sequenced was peripheral blood. The chain couples TRBV6-2 or TRBV6-3 to TRBJ2-7; 10 bases are shared with TRBD2. DNA for the CDR3: TGTGCCAGCAGTTACTCCCTGGCTAGCGGGAGACCACCCTACGAGCAGTACTTC. Translation: CASSYSLASGRPPYEQYF.